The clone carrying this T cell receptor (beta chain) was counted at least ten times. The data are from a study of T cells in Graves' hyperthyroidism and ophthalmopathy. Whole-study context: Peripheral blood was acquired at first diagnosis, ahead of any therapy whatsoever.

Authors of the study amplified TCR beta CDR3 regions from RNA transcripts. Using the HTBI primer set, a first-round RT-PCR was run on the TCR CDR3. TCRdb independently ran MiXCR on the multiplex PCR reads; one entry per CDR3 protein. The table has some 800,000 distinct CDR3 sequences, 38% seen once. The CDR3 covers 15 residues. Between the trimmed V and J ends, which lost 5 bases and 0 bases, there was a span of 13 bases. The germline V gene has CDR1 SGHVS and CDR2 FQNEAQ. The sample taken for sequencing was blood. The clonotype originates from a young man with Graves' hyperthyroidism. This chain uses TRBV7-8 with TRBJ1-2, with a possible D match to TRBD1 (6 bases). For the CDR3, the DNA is TGTGCCAGCAGCGAGCGGACAGAGTCTAACTATGGCTACACCTTC. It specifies CASSERTESNYGYTF.